This entry features one T cell receptor (beta chain) sequence. Antigen unknown. Germline V gene data show CDR1 as SGHVS and CDR2 as FQNEAQ. This CDR3 has 15 amino acids. V was pared by 1 base and J by 4 bases, with 10 bases between. The data are from a study of cytomegalovirus exposure and HLA in healthy donors. Use of 60 Vbeta and 13 Jbeta primers characterized the PCR. The repertoire was sequenced with immunoSEQ multiplex PCR; TCRdb's copy has only in-frame clones and lacks some. Of 210,000 or so clones in the sample, 70% to 85% were seen once. Regarding the study as a whole: In a later analysis, V- and J-gene trimming of beta chains associated with a DCLRE1C missense variant, replicated independently.

The genes are TRBV7-8 and TRBJ1-4, with a tentative D call TRBD1 (6 bases). Input material: PBMCs. This TCR came from a woman in her sixties or seventies in good health and CMV-seropositive. The CDR3, as DNA: TGTGCCAGCAGCTTAGACACAGGGCTTAATGAAAAACTGTTTTTT. It encodes CASSLDTGLNEKLFF.